This T cell receptor (beta chain) was recovered during a study of blood T cell repertoires in COVID-19. Study context: Collection of acute and convalescent COVID-19 samples took place in the United States, Italy and Spain. Nucleic acid was either cDNA or gDNA, and it came from T cells, B-cell-depleted T cells, or PBMCs.

Per the original data handling: Reference gene primer amplification gave estimated nucleated cell counts. Method: immunoSEQ multiplex PCR; TCRdb's copy keeps in-frame clones and lacks some. Clonal size and the V and J genes are those of that table, whereas D and trimming came from the DNA. Among around 400,000 clones listed, about 89% were seen once. The specimen sequenced was peripheral blood. The sequence was collected from an older woman with COVID-19, enrolled during active disease.

The CDR3 is CASSYERWETQYF. The CDR3, as DNA: TGTGCCAGCAGTTATGAGCGGTGGGAGACCCAGTACTTC. This chain links TRBV6-6 with TRBJ2-5, with D perhaps matching TRBD2 (5 bases). Germline values: CDR1 MNHNY, CDR2 SVGAGI (reference sequence). This CDR3 contains 13 residues. V was shortened by 3 bases and J by 5 bases, with 10 bases between the two germline ends.